Listed here are 15 T cell receptor beta chains from one sample, sequenced in a study of blood T cell repertoires in COVID-19. Generated by immunoSEQ multiplex PCR, the TCRdb table keeps only in-frame clones and is missing some. The sample includes around 220,000 clones, almost 90% seen only once; the top ten take over 12%. Sequenced input: PBMCs or T cells enriched from blood (not recorded which). These receptor sequences come from a woman in her forties or fifties with acute COVID-19.

The J gene is TRBJ2-1, the V gene TRBV7-2; 11 nucleotides agree with TRBD2. CDR3 length equals 16 residues. Germline V gene lookup returns CDR1 SGHTA and CDR2 FQGNSA. J was trimmed by 4 bases and V by 5 bases; bases with no gene match: 7. CDR3: CASSTNSGRVYNEQFF. As DNA, the CDR3 is TGTGCCAGCAGCACAAATAGCGGGAGGGTTTACAATGAGCAGTTCTTC.

The chain employs TRBV6-4 and TRBJ2-1; 9 nucleotides match TRBD2. Per the germline V gene, CDR1 is MRHNA and CDR2 is SNTAGT. The CDR3 length is 15 residues. Trimming removed 4 bases from V and 3 bases from J; junction bases left unmatched: 4. The CDR3 nucleotides are TGTGCCAGCAGTGTCGCGACTAGCGGCTACAATGAGCAGTTCTTC. Amino acids: CASSVATSGYNEQFF.

This chain uses TRBV6-4 with TRBJ2-7; 10 bases match TRBD2. Germline V lookup: CDR1 MRHNA, CDR2 SNTAGT. This CDR3 has 18 residues. V was clipped by 6 bases and J by 1 base; unmatched bases: 15. CDR3 in DNA: TGTGCCAGCAGCTCCCGACACGTACTAGCGGGGAGTTCCTACGAGCAGTACTTC. Translated, it gives CASSSRHVLAGSSYEQYF.

The gene calls are TRBV6-1 and TRBJ2-4; D gene ambiguous. Germline lookup yields CDR1 MNHNS and CDR2 SASEGT. V was trimmed by 1 base and J by 0 bases, leaving 7 bases between them. The CDR3 is made up of 15 amino acids. The chain's CDR3 is CASSEVTVAKNIQYF. CDR3 DNA: TGTGCCAGCAGTGAAGTAACGGTAGCCAAAAACATTCAGTACTTC.

The V and J genes are TRBV5-1 and TRBJ2-2; D remains unclear. The CDR3 is made up of 12 amino acids. V was pared by 9 bases and J by 4 bases, with 10 bases between. The V gene's germline CDR1 is SGHRS and CDR2 YFSETQ. The CDR3 DNA is TGCGCCACCACGGGTGGCACCGGGGAGCTGTTTTTT. Amino acids: CATTGGTGELFF.

This chain connects TRBV10-3 to TRBJ2-1, with a tentative D call TRBD1 (6 bases). With 6 bases removed from V and 6 bases from J, the gap between germline ends came to 12 bases. The V gene's germline CDR1 is ENHRY and CDR2 SYGVKD. This CDR3 contains 13 residues. The CDR3 DNA sequence: TGTGCCATCAGCTCAGGGGATCGCAATGAGCAGTTCTTC. Translated: CAISSGDRNEQFF.

As for this clone: At one of its ends the junction is not consistent with the germline gene, which may arise from a read error. The CDR3 sequence is CASSAALGARCHF. In DNA form, the CDR3 reads TGTGCCAGCAGCGCAGCTCTGGGGGCGCGGTGTCACTTC. The chain links TRBV7-2 to TRBJ2-7, with D possibly being TRBD1 (6 bases). The CDR3 consists of 13 residues. The germline CDR1 and CDR2 sequences are SGHTA and FQGNSA.

The chain links TRBV7-9 to TRBJ1-5; tentative D call: TRBD1 (5 bases). Trimming took off 4 bases at V and 7 bases at J, with 17 bases between the two ends. The CDR3 has 15 residues. Germline V lookup: CDR1 SEHNR, CDR2 FQNEAQ (reference sequence). The CDR3 loop is CASSSSWAWGQPQHF. The CDR3 DNA follows: TGTGCCAGCAGCTCCTCCTGGGCATGGGGCCAGCCCCAGCATTTT. The entire variable domain, with the rest obtained from reference TRBV7-9 and TRBJ1-5, is as follows: DTGVSQNPRHKITKRGQNVTFRCDPISEHNRLYWYRQTLGQGPEFLTYFQNEAQLEKSRLLSDRFSAERPKGSFSTLEIQRTEQGDSAMYLCASSSSWAWGQPQHFGDGTRLSIL.

This clone was observed a handful of times. The rearrangement links TRBV2 to TRBJ2-3; D remains unclear. The germline CDR1 and CDR2 sequences are SNHLY and FYNNEI. V was cut by 10 bases and J by 2 bases, with 16 bases left in between. This CDR3 has 14 residues. The CDR3 loop is CATPGSFPTDTQYF. The DNA of the CDR3 is TGTGCCACGCCCGGGTCTTTCCCCACAGATACGCAGTATTTT.

This rearrangement joins TRBV28 to TRBJ2-3; D gene ambiguous. V was shortened by 5 bases and J by 13 bases, with 22 bases between the two germline ends. Germline CDR1 MDHEN, CDR2 SYDVKM. There are 14 residues in the CDR3. The CDR3, as DNA: TGTGCCAGCAGTCCCGTGGGCGTACCCTCCCCCGAGTATTTT. It encodes CASSPVGVPSPEYF.

This clone was detected only once. The chain has TRBV28 and TRBJ2-1; tentative D call: TRBD2 (6 bases). Germline V CDR1 and CDR2: MDHEN, SYDVKM. The ends were cut back, 11 bases at V and 4 bases at J, with 18 bases in the middle. CDR3 length equals 14 residues. In DNA, the CDR3 is TGTGCCGCATACGGGACTCCCCTTTACAATGAGCAGTTCTTC. This encodes CAAYGTPLYNEQFF.

The genes are TRBV3-1 (or the pseudogene TRBV3-2) and TRBJ1-2; D not resolved. Trimming stripped 0 bases from V and 8 bases from J, with 7 bases between. Looked up from germline, CDR1 is LGHDT and CDR2 is YNNKEL (reference sequence). The CDR3 covers 12 residues. In DNA, the CDR3 is TGTGCCAGCAGCCAAGAGCGCCGCGGCTACACCTTC. Protein product: CASSQERRGYTF.

The V gene is TRBV30, the J gene TRBJ1-4; TRBD1 might be the D (5 bases). The germline V and J ends were trimmed by 0 bases and 7 bases, with 12 bases remaining between them. Germline V lookup: CDR1 GTSNPN, CDR2 SVGIG (reference sequence). The CDR3 is 14 residues long. This CDR3 reads CAWSVGGEGEKLFF. The CDR3 nucleotides are TGTGCCTGGAGTGTAGGAGGGGAGGGTGAAAAACTGTTTTTT. Variable domain in full (rest from reference TRBV30 and TRBJ1-4): SQTIHQWPATLVQPVGSPLSLECTVEGTSNPNLYWYRQAAGRGLQLLFYSVGIGQISSEVPQNLSASRPQDRQFILSSKKLLLSDSGFYLCAWSVGGEGEKLFFGSGTQLSVL.

J is TRBJ2-3 and V is TRBV7-9; no clear D gene. In germline, CDR1 is SEHNR, CDR2 FQNEAQ (reference sequence). Trimming cost V 2 bases and J 0 bases, with 9 bases left between them. The CDR3 covers 15 residues. CDR3 nucleotide sequence: TGTGCCAGCAGCTTAAAGAGGAGTAGCACAGATACGCAGTATTTT. Its translation is CASSLKRSSTDTQYF.

This clone has a single count. The rearrangement uses TRBV3-1 (or the pseudogene TRBV3-2) and TRBJ2-5, with a tentative D call TRBD2 (5 bases). Germline loops: CDR1 LGHDT, CDR2 YNNKEL (reference sequence). Trimming took 0 bases from V and 5 from J, leaving 13 bases between them. CDR3 length: 15 residues. The CDR3: CASSQDREGSETQYF. The CDR3 DNA reads TGTGCCAGCAGCCAAGATCGAGAGGGTTCGGAGACCCAGTACTTC.